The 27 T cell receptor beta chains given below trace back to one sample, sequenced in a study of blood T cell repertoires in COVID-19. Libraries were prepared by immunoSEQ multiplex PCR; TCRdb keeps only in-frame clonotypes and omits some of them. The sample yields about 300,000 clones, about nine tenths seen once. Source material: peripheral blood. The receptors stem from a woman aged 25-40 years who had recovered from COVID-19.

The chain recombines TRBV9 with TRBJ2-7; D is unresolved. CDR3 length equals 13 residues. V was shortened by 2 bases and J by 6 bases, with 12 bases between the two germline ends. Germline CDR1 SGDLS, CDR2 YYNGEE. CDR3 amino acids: CASSVSSSGEQYF. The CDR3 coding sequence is TGTGCCAGCAGCGTGAGTTCCTCGGGCGAGCAGTACTTC.

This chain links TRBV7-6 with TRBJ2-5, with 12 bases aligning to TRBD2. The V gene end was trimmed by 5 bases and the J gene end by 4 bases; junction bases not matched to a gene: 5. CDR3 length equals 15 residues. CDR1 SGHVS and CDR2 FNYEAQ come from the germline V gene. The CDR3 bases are TGTGCCAGCAGCCGACTAGCGGGGGTGGGAGAGACCCAGTACTTC. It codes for CASSRLAGVGETQYF.

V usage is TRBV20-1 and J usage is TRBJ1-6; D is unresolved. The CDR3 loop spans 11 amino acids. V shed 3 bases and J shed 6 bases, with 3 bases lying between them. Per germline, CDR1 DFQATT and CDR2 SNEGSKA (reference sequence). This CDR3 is CSASSNSPLHF. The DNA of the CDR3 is TGCAGTGCTAGCTCTAATTCACCCCTCCACTTT.

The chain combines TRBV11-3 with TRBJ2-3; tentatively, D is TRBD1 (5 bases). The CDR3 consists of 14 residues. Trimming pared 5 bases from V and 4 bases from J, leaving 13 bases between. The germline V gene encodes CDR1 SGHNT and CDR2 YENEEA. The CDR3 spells CASSPGMSADTQYF. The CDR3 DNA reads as TGTGCCAGCAGCCCAGGGATGTCAGCAGATACGCAGTATTTT.

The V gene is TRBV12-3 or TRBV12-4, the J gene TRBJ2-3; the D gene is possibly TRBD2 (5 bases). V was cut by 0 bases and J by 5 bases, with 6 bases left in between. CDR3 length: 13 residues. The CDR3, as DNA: TGTGCCAGCAGTTTAGCGCGGGTAGATACGCAGTATTTT. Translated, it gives CASSLARVDTQYF.

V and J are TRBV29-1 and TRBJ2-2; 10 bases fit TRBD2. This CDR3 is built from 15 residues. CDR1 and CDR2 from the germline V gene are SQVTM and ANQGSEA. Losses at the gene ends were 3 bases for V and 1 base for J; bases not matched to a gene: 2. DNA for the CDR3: TGCAGCGTTGATTCTAGCGGGGGGAACACCGGGGAGCTGTTTTTT. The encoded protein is CSVDSSGGNTGELFF.

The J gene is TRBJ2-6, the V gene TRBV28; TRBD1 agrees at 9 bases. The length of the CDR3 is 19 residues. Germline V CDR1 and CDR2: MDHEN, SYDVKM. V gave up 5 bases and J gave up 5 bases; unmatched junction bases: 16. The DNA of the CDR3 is TGTGCCAGCAGTCTAATAGCCGGGACAGGGATATCTTGGGCCAACGTCCTGACTTTC. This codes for CASSLIAGTGISWANVLTF.

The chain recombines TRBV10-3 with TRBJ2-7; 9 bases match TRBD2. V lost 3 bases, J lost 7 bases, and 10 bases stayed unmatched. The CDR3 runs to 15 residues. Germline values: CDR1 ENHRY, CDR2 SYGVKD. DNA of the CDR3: TGTGCCATCAGTGAACATTTAGCGGGGGCGCGGGAGCAGTACTTC. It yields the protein CAISEHLAGAREQYF.

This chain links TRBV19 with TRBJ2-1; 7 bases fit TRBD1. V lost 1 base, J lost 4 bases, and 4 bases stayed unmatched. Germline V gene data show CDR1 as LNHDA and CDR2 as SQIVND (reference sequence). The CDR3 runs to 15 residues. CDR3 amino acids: CASSIVGTEYNEQFF. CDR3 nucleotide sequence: TGTGCCAGTAGTATAGTTGGGACAGAGTACAATGAGCAGTTCTTC.

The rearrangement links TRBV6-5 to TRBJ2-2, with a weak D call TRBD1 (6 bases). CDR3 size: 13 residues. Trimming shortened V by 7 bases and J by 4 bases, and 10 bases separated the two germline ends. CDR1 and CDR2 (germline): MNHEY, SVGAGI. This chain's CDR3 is CASMQTGTGELFF. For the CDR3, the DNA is TGTGCCAGCATGCAGACAGGCACCGGGGAGCTGTTTTTT.

DNA for the CDR3: TGTGCCAGTAGCAACCCTCGGGGGGGCCCCGACACCGGGGAGCTGTTTTTT. It specifies CASSNPRGGPDTGELFF. J is TRBJ2-2 and V is TRBV19, with 8 positions matching TRBD2. This CDR3 is 17 amino acids long. Germline loops: CDR1 LNHDA, CDR2 SQIVND (reference sequence). V lost 6 bases and J lost 3; bases outside the gene matches: 12.

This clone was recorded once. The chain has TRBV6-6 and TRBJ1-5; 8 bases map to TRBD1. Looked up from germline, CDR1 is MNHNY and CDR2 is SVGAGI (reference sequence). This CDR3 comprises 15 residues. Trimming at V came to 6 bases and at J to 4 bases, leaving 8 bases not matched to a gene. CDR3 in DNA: TGTGCCAGCAGAATAGGACAGGGTAAAAATCAGCCCCAGCATTTT. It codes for CASRIGQGKNQPQHF.

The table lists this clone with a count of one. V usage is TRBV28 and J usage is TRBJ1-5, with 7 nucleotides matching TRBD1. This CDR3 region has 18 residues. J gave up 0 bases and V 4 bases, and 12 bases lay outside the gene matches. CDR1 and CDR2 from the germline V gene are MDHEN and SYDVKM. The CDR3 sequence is CASSSTGTEYYSNQPQHF. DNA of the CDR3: TGTGCCAGCAGTTCTACCGGGACAGAGTACTATAGCAATCAGCCCCAGCATTTT.

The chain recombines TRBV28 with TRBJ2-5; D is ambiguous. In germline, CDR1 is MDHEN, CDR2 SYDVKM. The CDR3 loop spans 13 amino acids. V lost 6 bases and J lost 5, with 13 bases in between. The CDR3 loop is CASRLANEETQYF. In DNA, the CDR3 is TGTGCCAGCAGATTAGCTAACGAGGAGACCCAGTACTTC.

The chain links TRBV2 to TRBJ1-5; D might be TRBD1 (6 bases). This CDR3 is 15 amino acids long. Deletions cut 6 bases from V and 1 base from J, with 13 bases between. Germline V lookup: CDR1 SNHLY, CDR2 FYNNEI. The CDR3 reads CASRDTGKSNQPQHF. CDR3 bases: TGTGCCAGCAGAGACACAGGGAAGAGCAATCAGCCCCAGCATTTT.

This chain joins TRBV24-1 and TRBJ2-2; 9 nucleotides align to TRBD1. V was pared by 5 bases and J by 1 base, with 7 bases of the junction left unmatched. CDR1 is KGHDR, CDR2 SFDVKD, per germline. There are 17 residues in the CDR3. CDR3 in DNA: TGTGCCACCAGTGCCCCTTCGGACAGGGGGAACACCGGGGAGCTGTTTTTT. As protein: CATSAPSDRGNTGELFF.

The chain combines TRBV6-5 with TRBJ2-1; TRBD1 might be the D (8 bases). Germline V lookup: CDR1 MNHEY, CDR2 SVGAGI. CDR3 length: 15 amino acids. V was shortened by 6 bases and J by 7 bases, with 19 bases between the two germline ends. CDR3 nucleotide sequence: TGTGCCAGCAGGAACAGGGGGTGGACTAGAAATGAGCAGTTCTTC. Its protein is CASRNRGWTRNEQFF.

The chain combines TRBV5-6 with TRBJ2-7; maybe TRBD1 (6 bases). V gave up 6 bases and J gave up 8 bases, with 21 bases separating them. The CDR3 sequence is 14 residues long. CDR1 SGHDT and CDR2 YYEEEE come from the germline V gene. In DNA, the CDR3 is TGTGCCAGCAACACAGGGATCGGTCTACTAAAGCAGTACTTC. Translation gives CASNTGIGLLKQYF.

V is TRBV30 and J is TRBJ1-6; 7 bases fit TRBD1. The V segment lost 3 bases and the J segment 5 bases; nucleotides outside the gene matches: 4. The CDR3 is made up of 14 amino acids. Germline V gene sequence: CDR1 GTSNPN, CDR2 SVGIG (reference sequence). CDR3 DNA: TGTGCCTGGAGAATAGGGACAGATAATTCACCCCTCCACTTT. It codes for CAWRIGTDNSPLHF.

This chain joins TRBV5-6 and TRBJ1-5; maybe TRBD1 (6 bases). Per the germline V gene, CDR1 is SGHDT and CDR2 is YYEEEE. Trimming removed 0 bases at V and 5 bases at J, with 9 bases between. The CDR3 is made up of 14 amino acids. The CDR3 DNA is TGTGCCAGCAGCTTGGTGTCAGGGGATCAGCCCCAGCATTTT. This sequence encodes CASSLVSGDQPQHF.

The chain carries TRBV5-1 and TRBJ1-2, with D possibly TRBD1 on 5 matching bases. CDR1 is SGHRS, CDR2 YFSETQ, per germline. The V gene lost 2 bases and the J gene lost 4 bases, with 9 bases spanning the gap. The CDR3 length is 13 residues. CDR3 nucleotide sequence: TGCGCCAGCAGCTTCAAGGGGCCCTATGGCTACACCTTC. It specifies CASSFKGPYGYTF.

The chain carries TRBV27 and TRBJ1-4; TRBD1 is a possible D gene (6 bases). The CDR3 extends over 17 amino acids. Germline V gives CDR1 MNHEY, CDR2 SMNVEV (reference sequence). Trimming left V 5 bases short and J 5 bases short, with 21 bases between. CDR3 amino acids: CASSPRVGRGQNEKLFF. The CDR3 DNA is TGTGCCAGCAGTCCGAGGGTCGGTAGAGGACAGAATGAAAAACTGTTTTTT. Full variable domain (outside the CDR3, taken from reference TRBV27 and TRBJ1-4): EAQVTQNPRYLITVTGKKLTVTCSQNMNHEYMSWYRQDPGLGLRQIYYSMNVEVTDKGDVPEGYKVSRKEKRNFPLILESPSPNQTSLYFCASSPRVGRGQNEKLFFGSGTQLSVL.

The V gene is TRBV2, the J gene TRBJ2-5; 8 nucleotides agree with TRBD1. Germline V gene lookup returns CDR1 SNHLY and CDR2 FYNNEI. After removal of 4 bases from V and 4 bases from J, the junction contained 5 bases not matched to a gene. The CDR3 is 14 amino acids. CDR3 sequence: CASSVTGGGETQYF. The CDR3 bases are TGTGCCAGCAGTGTAACAGGGGGAGGAGAGACCCAGTACTTC.

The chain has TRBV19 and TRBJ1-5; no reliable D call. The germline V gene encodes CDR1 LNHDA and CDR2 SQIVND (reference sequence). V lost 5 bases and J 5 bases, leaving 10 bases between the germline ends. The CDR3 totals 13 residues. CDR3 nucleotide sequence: TGTGCCAGTAGTCCAGACTGGGATCAGCCCCAGCATTTT. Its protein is CASSPDWDQPQHF.

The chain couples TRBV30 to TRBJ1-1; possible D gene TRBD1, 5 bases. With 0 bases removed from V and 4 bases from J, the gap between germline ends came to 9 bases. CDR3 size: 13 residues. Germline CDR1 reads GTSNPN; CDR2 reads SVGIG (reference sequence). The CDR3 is CAWSVGEATEAFF. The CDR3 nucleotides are TGTGCCTGGAGTGTAGGGGAAGCCACTGAAGCTTTCTTT.

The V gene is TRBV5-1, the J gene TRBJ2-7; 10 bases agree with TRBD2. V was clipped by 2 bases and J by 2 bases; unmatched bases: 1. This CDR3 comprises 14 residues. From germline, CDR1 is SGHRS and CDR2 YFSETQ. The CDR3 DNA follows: TGCGCCAGCAGCTTTAGCGGGGGGACCTACGAGCAGTACTTC. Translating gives CASSFSGGTYEQYF.

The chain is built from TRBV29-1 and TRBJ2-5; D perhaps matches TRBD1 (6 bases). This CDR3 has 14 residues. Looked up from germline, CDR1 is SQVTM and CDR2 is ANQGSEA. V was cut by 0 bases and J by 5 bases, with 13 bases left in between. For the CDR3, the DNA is TGCAGCGTTGAAGATCAGGGGCTCAGGGAGACCCAGTACTTC. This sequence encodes CSVEDQGLRETQYF.